The text below deals with one TCR beta chain. The data derive from a study of blood T cells in healthy people across ages. Every sample had a minimum of 7 million PBMCs isolated. Through a sample-barcoded 5' primer and a J-beta primer mix, a second PCR was run for roughly 6 to 12 cycles. TCRdb reprocessed the 5' RACE reads via MiXCR and lists one record per CDR3 protein. The data show 1.5 million to 2 million distinct CDR3 sequences, about 39% seen once. V was trimmed by 3 bases and J by 0 bases, leaving 14 bases between them. The CDR3 is 16 amino acids. Germline V lookup: CDR1 SGHAT, CDR2 FQNNGV. Sequencing input: blood. The chain has TRBV11-2 and TRBJ2-5; no reliable D call. This receptor was taken from a human donor in good health. The CDR3 loop is CASSFQGGRNQETQYF. The CDR3, as DNA: TGTGCCAGCAGCTTCCAAGGTGGGCGGAACCAAGAGACCCAGTACTTC.